These 27 T cell receptor beta chains share one sample of origin, sequenced in a study of CD8 T cells in Susac syndrome. Reverse transcription used roughly 0.45 to 1 ug RNA and random hexamers. In TCRdb, the immunoSEQ multiplex PCR reads were re-called with MiXCR into one record per CDR3 protein. The sample contains 150,000 to 250,000 distinct CDR3 sequences, nearly 95% of which appear only once. Sequencing was performed on CD4+ T cells from PBMCs. These receptors were collected from a human donor with multiple sclerosis.

In its sample, this clonotype was seen once. The V gene is TRBV19, the J gene TRBJ2-7, with D perhaps matching TRBD2 (5 bases). Germline V gene data show CDR1 as LNHDA and CDR2 as SQIVND (reference sequence). There are 10 residues in the CDR3. V was trimmed by 11 bases and J by 5 bases, leaving 10 bases between them. The CDR3, as DNA: TGTGCCCCAAGGCGGGACGAGCAGTACTTC. This codes for CAPRRDEQYF.

The V gene is TRBV5-1, the J gene TRBJ2-1; D might be TRBD2 (5 bases). Trimming removed 2 bases at V and 6 bases at J, with 9 bases between. Germline V CDR1 and CDR2: SGHRS, YFSETQ. The CDR3 covers 13 residues. CDR3 loop: CASSLKLGNEQFF. The DNA of the CDR3 is TGCGCCAGCAGCTTAAAACTAGGCAATGAGCAGTTCTTC.

The genes are TRBV10-3 and TRBJ2-3; D remains ambiguous. The CDR3 runs to 11 residues. Between the trimmed V and J ends, which lost 11 bases and 6 bases, there was a span of 12 bases. CDR1 and CDR2 from the germline V gene are ENHRY and SYGVKD. The CDR3 DNA is TGTGCCTCGCAGGCGTCCGATACGCAGTATTTT. This sequence encodes CASQASDTQYF.

This clonotype is a singleton in its sample. The genes are TRBV30 and TRBJ2-1, with unresolved D. CDR3 size: 16 residues. Germline V gives CDR1 GTSNPN, CDR2 SVGIG (reference sequence). V lost 1 base, J lost 4 bases, and 17 bases lay in between. The CDR3 DNA follows: TGTGCCTGGAGTGCCTCGACCCCGACTTCTTACAATGAGCAGTTCTTC. Protein sequence: CAWSASTPTSYNEQFF.

J is TRBJ2-2 and V is TRBV4-1; D not certain. V lost 0 bases and J lost 9, with 20 bases in between. Germline V lookup: CDR1 MGHRA, CDR2 YSYEKL. The CDR3 consists of 17 residues. CDR3 protein: CASSQDENSGSYRELFF. Here the CDR3 DNA reads TGCGCCAGCAGCCAAGATGAGAACAGTGGTTCCTACCGGGAGCTGTTTTTT.

Only one count was recorded for this clonotype. The V gene is TRBV14, the J gene TRBJ2-1, with 9 bases identical to TRBD1. The CDR3 runs to 15 residues. From germline, CDR1 is SGHDN and CDR2 FVKESK. J gave up 4 bases and V 4 bases, and 5 bases lay outside the gene matches. CDR3 protein: CASSPGQGLYNEQFF. The CDR3 DNA sequence: TGTGCCAGCAGCCCGGGACAGGGCCTATACAATGAGCAGTTCTTC.

V gene TRBV5-1 combines with J gene TRBJ2-1; D possibly corresponds to TRBD2 (5 bases). CDR1 and CDR2 from the germline V gene are SGHRS and YFSETQ. Deletions cut 1 base from V and 2 bases from J, with 10 bases between. The CDR3 is 15 amino acids. DNA for the CDR3: TGCGCCAGCAGCTTGTCCCCGGGGACCTACAATGAGCAGTTCTTC. Translated: CASSLSPGTYNEQFF.

The chain carries TRBV12-3 or TRBV12-4 and TRBJ1-1; TRBD1 matches 9 bases. The CDR3 covers 15 residues. V trimming: 7 bases; J trimming: 2 bases; junction bases outside the gene matches: 8. The CDR3 loop is CASTLSQGANTEAFF. The CDR3 DNA reads as TGTGCCAGCACCCTGTCACAGGGGGCTAACACTGAAGCTTTCTTT.

The chain carries TRBV7-3 and TRBJ2-1; 7 nucleotides align to TRBD1. CDR1 SGHTA and CDR2 FQGTGA come from the germline V gene. This CDR3 has 14 amino acids. V dropped 5 bases and J dropped 1; count of bases not matched to a gene: 2. The CDR3 loop reads CASSPTGSYNEQFF. The CDR3 coding sequence is TGTGCCAGCAGCCCGACAGGGTCCTACAATGAGCAGTTCTTC.

The chain is built from TRBV4-2 and TRBJ2-6; possible D gene TRBD1, 5 bases. Germline assignment: CDR1 LGHNA and CDR2 YNFKEQ. The V gene lost 4 bases and the J gene lost 2 bases, with 9 bases spanning the gap. The CDR3 sequence is 15 residues long. The CDR3 protein is CASSPQGAGANVLTF. The CDR3 DNA reads as TGTGCCAGCAGCCCCCAGGGCGCTGGGGCCAACGTCCTGACTTTC.

This clonotype occurred once. The chain recombines TRBV3-1 with TRBJ1-2; D is unclear. V lost 3 bases to trimming and J lost 3 bases, with 11 bases between them. Germline CDR1 reads LGHDT; CDR2 reads YNNKEL (reference sequence). This CDR3 contains 14 residues. CDR3 nucleotides: TGTGCCAGCAGCCATAGAATTGGGGACTATGGCTACACCTTC. The encoded protein is CASSHRIGDYGYTF.

This chain uses TRBV7-2 with TRBJ2-5; 10 bases are shared with TRBD2. This CDR3 comprises 16 residues. Trimming cost V 4 bases and J 4 bases; bases outside gene matches: 9. Germline assignment: CDR1 SGHTA and CDR2 FQGNSA. The CDR3 region has the DNA TGTGCCAGCAGCTCAAGCGGGAGGGCGGTGAGAGAGACCCAGTACTTC. Protein: CASSSSGRAVRETQYF.

The chain carries TRBV10-3 and TRBJ2-1; no clear D. The CDR3 runs to 16 residues. The germline gives CDR1 ENHRY, CDR2 SYGVKD. Trimming stripped 1 base from V and 7 bases from J, with 17 bases between. DNA of the CDR3: TGTGCCATCAGTGAGTTGAGAACTCCCTTAGGAAATGAGCAGTTCTTC. Translation gives CAISELRTPLGNEQFF.

The genes are TRBV20-1 and TRBJ2-3; 8 bases fit TRBD2. Trimming cost V 0 bases and J 7 bases; bases outside gene matches: 9. CDR1 is DFQATT and CDR2 is SNEGSKA in the germline V gene (reference sequence). The CDR3 has 15 amino acids. The CDR3 protein is CSARDRGLATNTQYF. The DNA of the CDR3 is TGCAGTGCTAGAGATAGAGGACTAGCAACAAATACGCAGTATTTT.

CDR3 in amino acids: CSARTREGLPPETQYF. The CDR3 DNA reads TGCAGTGCTAGAACGCGGGAGGGCCTGCCCCCAGAGACCCAGTACTTC. The chain employs TRBV20-1 and TRBJ2-5, with 9 bases that match TRBD2. The CDR3 sequence is 16 residues long. CDR1 is DFQATT, CDR2 SNEGSKA, per germline (reference sequence). After removal of 2 bases from V and 4 bases from J, the junction contained 11 bases not matched to a gene.

The sample holds one count of this clonotype. The rearrangement links TRBV20-1 to TRBJ2-2; D is uncertain. The CDR3 is made up of 13 amino acids. Per germline, CDR1 DFQATT and CDR2 SNEGSKA (reference sequence). The V gene lost 1 base and the J gene lost 3 bases, with 6 bases spanning the gap. CDR3 coding DNA: TGCAGTGCTAGAGTCAGGTACACCGGGGAGCTGTTTTTT. This translates into CSARVRYTGELFF.

The rearrangement uses TRBV29-1 and TRBJ1-1; 8 nucleotides align to TRBD1. The CDR3 spans 12 residues. Germline values: CDR1 SQVTM, CDR2 ANQGSEA. The ends lost 8 bases at V and 5 bases at J; junction bases unmatched: 7. The CDR3 nucleotides are TGCAGCTTCCAGGGGGCAGCGACTGAAGCTTTCTTT. Translation: CSFQGAATEAFF.

The chain recombines TRBV20-1 with TRBJ2-3; no reliable D call. In germline, CDR1 is DFQATT, CDR2 SNEGSKA (reference sequence). This CDR3 comprises 11 residues. V was trimmed by 5 bases and J by 3 bases, leaving 6 bases between them. The CDR3 is CSASRTDTQYF. The CDR3 DNA is TGCAGTGCTTCACGGACAGATACGCAGTATTTT.

In DNA, the CDR3 is TGTGCCAGCAGCCCATCGAACCACTACAATGAGCAGTTCTTC. As protein: CASSPSNHYNEQFF. The chain recombines TRBV9 with TRBJ2-1; D is uncertain. This CDR3 spans 14 amino acids. V gave up 4 bases and J gave up 3 bases, with 11 bases separating them. Germline V lookup: CDR1 SGDLS, CDR2 YYNGEE.

V usage is TRBV29-1 and J usage is TRBJ2-5, with D perhaps TRBD2 (5 bases). Germline V gene sequence: CDR1 SQVTM, CDR2 ANQGSEA. The CDR3 sequence is 13 residues long. This CDR3 reads CSVLKRAGETQYF. The CDR3 DNA sequence: TGCAGTGTACTTAAGAGGGCAGGAGAGACCCAGTACTTC.

This chain uses TRBV12-3 or TRBV12-4 with TRBJ1-2, with unresolved D. Trimming pared 6 bases from V and 7 bases from J, leaving 9 bases between. The CDR3 totals 11 residues. CDR3 loop: CASSREAGYTF. CDR3 sequence (DNA): TGTGCCAGCAGCAGAGAGGCTGGCTACACCTTC.

The chain carries TRBV20-1 and TRBJ2-2; tentatively, D is TRBD1 or TRBD2 (5 bases each). Germline-derived CDR1 and CDR2 are DFQATT and SNEGSKA (reference sequence). V dropped 0 bases and J dropped 1 base, with 9 bases sitting between them. The CDR3 covers 15 residues. In DNA form, the CDR3 reads TGCAGTGCTAGAGAGGGACCTTGGAACACCGGGGAGCTGTTTTTT. This gives the protein CSAREGPWNTGELFF.

The chain employs TRBV24-1 and TRBJ1-2, with D hard to call. The CDR3 runs to 14 residues. The V end lost 1 base, the J end lost 3 bases, and 8 bases lay between the germline ends. Germline V gene lookup returns CDR1 KGHDR and CDR2 SFDVKD. The CDR3 region has the DNA TGTGCCACCAGTGATTTTTCCATCGACTATGGCTACACCTTC. Translated, it gives CATSDFSIDYGYTF.

V and J are TRBV9 and TRBJ2-3; D perhaps matches TRBD1 (5 bases). Trimming shortened V by 0 bases and J by 3 bases, and 11 bases separated the two germline ends. The CDR3 totals 15 residues. Germline V CDR1 and CDR2: SGDLS, YYNGEE. The CDR3 region is CASSVEGVKTDTQYF. CDR3 in DNA: TGTGCCAGCAGCGTAGAAGGGGTCAAGACAGATACGCAGTATTTT.

The rearrangement uses TRBV6-5 and TRBJ1-2, with a tentative D call TRBD1 (5 bases). CDR3 length: 16 residues. Germline CDR1 and CDR2: MNHEY and SVGAGI. The V end lost 2 bases, the J end lost 8 bases, and 21 bases lay between the germline ends. The CDR3 spells CASSYTTLGESRGYTF. As DNA, the CDR3 is TGTGCCAGCAGTTACACTACACTGGGGGAGAGTAGGGGCTACACCTTC.

The chain carries TRBV9 and TRBJ1-2; D ambiguous. This CDR3 region has 14 residues. V was pared by 1 base and J by 4 bases, with 11 bases between. Germline V lookup: CDR1 SGDLS, CDR2 YYNGEE. The CDR3 DNA follows: TGTGCCAGCAGCGTAATACCGGCGACCTATGGCTACACCTTC. Protein sequence: CASSVIPATYGYTF.

This chain uses TRBV9 with TRBJ1-1; D gene ambiguous. V lost 0 bases and J 1 base, leaving 10 bases between the germline ends. This CDR3 comprises 15 residues. Per germline, CDR1 SGDLS and CDR2 YYNGEE. CDR3 in DNA: TGTGCCAGCAGCGTAGGGGTACAGACGAACACTGAAGCTTTCTTT. It translates to CASSVGVQTNTEAFF. Full variable domain (outside the CDR3, taken from reference TRBV9 and TRBJ1-1): DSGVTQTPKHLITATGQRVTLRCSPRSGDLSVYWYQQSLDQGLQFLIQYYNGEERAKGNILERFSAQQFPDLHSELNLSSLELGDSALYFCASSVGVQTNTEAFFGQGTRLTVV.